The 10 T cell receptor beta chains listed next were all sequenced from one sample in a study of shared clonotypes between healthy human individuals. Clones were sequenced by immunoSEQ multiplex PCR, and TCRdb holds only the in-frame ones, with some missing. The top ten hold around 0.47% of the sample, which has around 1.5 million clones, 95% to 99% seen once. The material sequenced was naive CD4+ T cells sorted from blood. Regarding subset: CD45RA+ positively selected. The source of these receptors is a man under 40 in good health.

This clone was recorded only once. The CDR3 DNA reads as TGTGCCAGCAGCGTTGTAACGGCGGGAGGGAACACCGGGGAGCTGTTTTTT. Its translation: CASSVVTAGGNTGELFF. The chain is built from TRBV9 and TRBJ2-2, with 8 positions matching TRBD2. V shed 2 bases, J shed 1 base, and the junction held 7 bases outside the gene matches. The CDR3 consists of 17 residues. Germline-derived CDR1 and CDR2 are SGDLS and YYNGEE.

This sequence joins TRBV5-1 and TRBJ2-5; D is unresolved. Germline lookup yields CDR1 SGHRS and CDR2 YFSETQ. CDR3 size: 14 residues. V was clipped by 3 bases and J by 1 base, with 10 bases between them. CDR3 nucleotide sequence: TGCGCCAGCAGCTCCCTCGGCACCCAAGAGACCCAGTACTTC. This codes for CASSSLGTQETQYF.

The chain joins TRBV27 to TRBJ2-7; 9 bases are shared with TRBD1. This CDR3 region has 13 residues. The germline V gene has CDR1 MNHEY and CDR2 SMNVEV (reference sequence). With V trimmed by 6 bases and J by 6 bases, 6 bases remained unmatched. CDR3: CASRRTGAAEQYF. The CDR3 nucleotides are TGTGCCAGCAGAAGGACAGGGGCAGCCGAGCAGTACTTC.

This chain's CDR3 is CASSQASGLARNYEQYF. The CDR3 coding sequence is TGTGCCAGCAGCCAAGCGAGCGGACTAGCGCGAAACTACGAGCAGTACTTC. The gene calls are TRBV7-9 and TRBJ2-7; 9 bases are a match to TRBD2. CDR3 length: 17 amino acids. Germline CDR1 reads SEHNR; CDR2 reads FQNEAQ (reference sequence). Germline trimming cut 5 bases from V and 3 bases from J; bases unmatched to any gene: 14. Filled out from reference TRBV7-9 and TRBJ2-7, the complete variable domain reads DTGVSQNPRHKITKRGQNVTFRCDPISEHNRLYWYRQTLGQGPEFLTYFQNEAQLEKSRLLSDRFSAERPKGSFSTLEIQRTEQGDSAMYLCASSQASGLARNYEQYFGPGTRLTVT.

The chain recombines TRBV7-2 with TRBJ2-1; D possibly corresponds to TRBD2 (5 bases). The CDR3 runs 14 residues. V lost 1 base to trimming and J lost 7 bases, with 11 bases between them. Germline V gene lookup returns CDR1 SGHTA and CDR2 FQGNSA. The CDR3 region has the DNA TGTGCCAGCAGCTTAGTAGGAGGCAGGAATGAGCAGTTCTTC. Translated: CASSLVGGRNEQFF.

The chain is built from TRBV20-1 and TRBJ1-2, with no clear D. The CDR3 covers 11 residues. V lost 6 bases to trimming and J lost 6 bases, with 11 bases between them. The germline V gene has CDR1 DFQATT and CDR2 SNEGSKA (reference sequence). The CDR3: CSATTDDGYTF. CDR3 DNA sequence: TGCAGTGCCACCACCGATGATGGCTACACCTTC.

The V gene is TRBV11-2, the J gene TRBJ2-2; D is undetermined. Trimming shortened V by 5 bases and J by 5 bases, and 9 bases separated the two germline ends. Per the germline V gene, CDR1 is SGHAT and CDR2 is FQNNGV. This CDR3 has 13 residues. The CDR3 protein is CASSPPYTGELFF. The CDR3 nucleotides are TGTGCCAGCAGCCCTCCTTATACCGGGGAGCTGTTTTTT.

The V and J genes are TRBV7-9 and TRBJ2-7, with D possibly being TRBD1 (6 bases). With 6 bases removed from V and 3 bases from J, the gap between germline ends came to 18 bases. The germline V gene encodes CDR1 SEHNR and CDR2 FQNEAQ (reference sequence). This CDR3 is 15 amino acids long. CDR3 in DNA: TGTGCCAGCAGTCCCCAGGGGCGGAACCTCTACGAGCAGTACTTC. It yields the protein CASSPQGRNLYEQYF.

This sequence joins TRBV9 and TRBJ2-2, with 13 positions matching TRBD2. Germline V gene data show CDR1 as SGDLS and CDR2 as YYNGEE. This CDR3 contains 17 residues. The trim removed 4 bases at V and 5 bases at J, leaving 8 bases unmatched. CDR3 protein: CASSLTSGRARTGELFF. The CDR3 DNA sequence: TGTGCCAGCAGCCTTACTAGCGGGAGGGCCAGAACCGGGGAGCTGTTTTTT.

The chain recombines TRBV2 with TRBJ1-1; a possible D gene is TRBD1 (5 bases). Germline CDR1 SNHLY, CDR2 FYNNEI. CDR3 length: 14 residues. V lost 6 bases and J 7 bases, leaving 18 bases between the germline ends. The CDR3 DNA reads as TGTGCCAGCAGGGGACGACCCCTCAGCAGTGAAGCTTTCTTT. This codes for CASRGRPLSSEAFF.